This TCR beta chain was identified during a study of OX40 agonist ivuxolimab in advanced cancers. Repertoires were generated with immunoSEQ multiplex PCR, while TCRdb's copy carries only in-frame clones and drops some. The table records tens of thousands of clones, 79% of them present only once. The ends lost 7 bases at V and 2 bases at J; junction bases unmatched: 5. This CDR3 is 14 amino acids long. CDR1 is MNHNY, CDR2 SVGAGI, per germline (reference sequence). The specimen was CD4+ or CD8+ T cells sorted from blood, collected in a trial of the OX40 agonist ivuxolimab. The chain combines TRBV6-6 with TRBJ1-1, with 9 bases lining up with TRBD1. The origin of this receptor is an adult with an advanced solid tumor such as melanoma, head and neck, liver or kidney cancer. The CDR3, as DNA: TGTGCCAGCACTATGGGACAGGGTAACACTGAAGCTTTCTTT. This encodes CASTMGQGNTEAFF.